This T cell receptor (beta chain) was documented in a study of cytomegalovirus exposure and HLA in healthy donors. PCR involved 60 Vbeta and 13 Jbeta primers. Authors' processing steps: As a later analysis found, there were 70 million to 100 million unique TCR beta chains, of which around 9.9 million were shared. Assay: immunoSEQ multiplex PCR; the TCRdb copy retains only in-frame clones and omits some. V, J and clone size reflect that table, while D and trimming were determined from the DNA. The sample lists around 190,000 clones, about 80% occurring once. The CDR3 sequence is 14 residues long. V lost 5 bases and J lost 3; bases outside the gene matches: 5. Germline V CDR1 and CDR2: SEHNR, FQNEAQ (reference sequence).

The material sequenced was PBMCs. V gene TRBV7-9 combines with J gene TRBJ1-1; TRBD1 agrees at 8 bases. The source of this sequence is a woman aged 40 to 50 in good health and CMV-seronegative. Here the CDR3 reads CASSPGQGDTEAFF. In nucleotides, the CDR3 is TGTGCCAGCAGCCCCGGACAGGGAGACACTGAAGCTTTCTTT.